Below, 20 T cell receptor beta chains from the same sample are listed, as sequenced in a study of cytomegalovirus exposure and HLA in healthy donors. The protocol was immunoSEQ multiplex PCR, while the TCRdb copy is restricted to in-frame clones and leaves out a portion. The table records 250,000 to 300,000 clones, nearly 90% of them present only once. The sample comprised PBMCs. Receptors were obtained from a young woman in good health and CMV-seronegative.

The chain couples TRBV5-4 to TRBJ1-2; D perhaps matches TRBD1 (6 bases). CDR3 length: 14 amino acids. The germline CDR1 and CDR2 sequences are SGHNT and YYREEE (reference sequence). Deletions cut 1 base from V and 4 bases from J, with 11 bases between. Here the CDR3 DNA reads TGTGCCAGCAGCTTGCAGGGGCAGGGCTATGGCTACACCTTC. Amino acids: CASSLQGQGYGYTF.

The V and J genes are TRBV28 and TRBJ2-1; 8 bases match TRBD2. Germline V gives CDR1 MDHEN, CDR2 SYDVKM. The CDR3 totals 15 residues. J lost 7 bases, V lost 6 bases, and 11 bases had no gene match. CDR3 bases: TGTGCCAGCAGCAGCAGCGGGGGATATGTAAATGAGCAGTTCTTC. This translates into CASSSSGGYVNEQFF.

This chain uses TRBV11-1 with TRBJ2-1; 11 bases align to TRBD2. The ends lost 2 bases at V and 6 bases at J; junction bases unmatched: 9. The germline V gene encodes CDR1 SGHAT and CDR2 FQDESV (reference sequence). This CDR3 contains 17 residues. CDR3 bases: TGTGCCAGCAGCTTACGGACTAGCGGGCGGGGAAGCAATGAGCAGTTCTTC. The encoded protein is CASSLRTSGRGSNEQFF.

CDR3 in DNA: TGTGCCAGCAGCTCAGCAGGGGGCGAGGATGAGCAGTTCTTC. It codes for CASSSAGGEDEQFF. The V gene is TRBV7-9, the J gene TRBJ2-1; 8 bases are a match to TRBD1. Germline V CDR1 and CDR2: SEHNR, FQNEAQ (reference sequence). Trimming at V came to 4 bases and at J to 8 bases, leaving 7 bases not matched to a gene. This CDR3 has 14 residues.

The CDR3 coding sequence is TGCGCCAGCAGGGGGACAGGGGAAGGCTACACCTTC. Translation: CASRGTGEGYTF. This chain connects TRBV5-1 to TRBJ1-2; 10 bases are shared with TRBD1. The CDR3 has 12 residues. CDR1 is SGHRS, CDR2 YFSETQ, per germline. Germline trimming cut 5 bases from V and 8 bases from J; bases unmatched to any gene: 3.

This sequence joins TRBV19 and TRBJ2-2; possibly TRBD1 for D (5 bases). Germline V gene sequence: CDR1 LNHDA, CDR2 SQIVND (reference sequence). V lost 4 bases and J lost 1, with 13 bases in between. CDR3 size: 16 residues. The CDR3: CASSRGRNMNTGELFF. The CDR3, as DNA: TGTGCCAGTAGTAGGGGCAGGAATATGAACACCGGGGAGCTGTTTTTT.

The chain couples TRBV7-9 to TRBJ2-7; TRBD1 matches 7 bases. V lost 10 bases and J lost 0; bases outside the gene matches: 6. The CDR3 length is 13 residues. CDR1 is SEHNR, CDR2 FQNEAQ, per germline (reference sequence). The CDR3 nucleotides read TGTGCCACCCAGACAGGGAGCTCCTACGAGCAGTACTTC. This gives the protein CATQTGSSYEQYF.

The chain carries TRBV4-2 and TRBJ2-1, with 12 bases matching TRBD2. This CDR3 is built from 14 residues. V trimming: 4 bases; J trimming: 7 bases; junction bases outside the gene matches: 2. Germline V gene data show CDR1 as LGHNA and CDR2 as YNFKEQ. The CDR3 nucleotides are TGTGCCAGCAGCCCTAGCGGGGGGGGGAATGAGCAGTTCTTC. It translates to CASSPSGGGNEQFF.

V is TRBV7-9 and J is TRBJ2-3; 7 bases fit TRBD1. CDR3 length equals 16 residues. Germline CDR1 reads SEHNR; CDR2 reads FQNEAQ (reference sequence). The ends lost 3 bases at V and 11 bases at J; junction bases unmatched: 17. DNA for the CDR3: TGTGCCAGCAGCTTGCCTAAGCCAAACAGGGGATTTAAGCAGTATTTT. It codes for CASSLPKPNRGFKQYF.

The V call is TRBV7-9, the J call TRBJ2-5; TRBD2 aligns across 7 bases. J lost 5 bases, V lost 5 bases, and 14 bases had no gene match. This CDR3 comprises 16 residues. Germline assignment: CDR1 SEHNR and CDR2 FQNEAQ (reference sequence). CDR3 amino acids: CASSPPTSSRHETQYF. CDR3 bases: TGTGCCAGCAGCCCTCCGACTAGCAGCCGACACGAGACCCAGTACTTC.

The V and J genes are TRBV5-6 and TRBJ2-2; TRBD2 is a possible D gene (6 bases). CDR3 length equals 17 residues. The V gene lost 0 bases and the J gene lost 5 bases, with 17 bases spanning the gap. The germline V gene encodes CDR1 SGHDT and CDR2 YYEEEE. DNA of the CDR3: TGTGCCAGCAGCTTGGTAGCAGGGTATGGGAGGACCGGGGAGCTGTTTTTT. Its translation: CASSLVAGYGRTGELFF.

The rearrangement joins TRBV7-9 to TRBJ2-5; D uncertain. Trimming removed 3 bases from V and 2 bases from J, with 7 bases in between. CDR1 and CDR2 from the germline V gene are SEHNR and FQNEAQ (reference sequence). This CDR3 comprises 13 residues. The CDR3 nucleotides are TGTGCCAGCAGCTTCTACCGGCAAGAGACCCAGTACTTC. Translated: CASSFYRQETQYF.

For the CDR3, the DNA is TGTGCCAGCAGTTTGTCCGGACTAGCGGCCCACAATGAGCAGTTCTTC. Amino acids: CASSLSGLAAHNEQFF. V is TRBV28 and J is TRBJ2-1, with 10 bases aligning to TRBD2. Germline CDR1 MDHEN, CDR2 SYDVKM. The CDR3 sequence is 16 residues long. V shed 3 bases and J 5 bases; nucleotides not matched to a gene: 7. The whole variable domain, filled in from reference TRBV28 and TRBJ2-1, reads DVKVTQSSRYLVKRTGEKVFLECVQDMDHENMFWYRQDPGLGLRLIYFSYDVKMKEKGDIPEGYSVSREKKERFSLILESASTNQTSMYLCASSLSGLAAHNEQFFGPGTRLTVL.

V usage is TRBV6-1 and J usage is TRBJ2-7, with TRBD1 matching 11 bases. Germline-derived CDR1 and CDR2 are MNHNS and SASEGT. The CDR3 is made up of 15 amino acids. Trimming removed 1 base from V and 6 bases from J; junction bases left unmatched: 5. This CDR3 reads CASSEVGQGAGEQYV. The CDR3 coding sequence is TGTGCCAGCAGTGAAGTAGGACAGGGGGCGGGCGAGCAGTACGTC.

This clone was picked up one time. The V call is TRBV4-2, the J call TRBJ1-1; 9 bases match TRBD1. Germline lookup yields CDR1 LGHNA and CDR2 YNFKEQ. V lost 0 bases to trimming and J lost 1 base; unmatched junction nucleotides: 6. There are 17 residues in the CDR3. The CDR3 DNA reads as TGTGCCAGCAGCCAAGAGGGACAGGGAGTAGGGAACACTGAAGCTTTCTTT. Translated: CASSQEGQGVGNTEAFF.

The CDR3 coding sequence is TGTGCCAGCAGTAATTACAGGGGAGACACTGAAGCTTTCTTT. It yields the protein CASSNYRGDTEAFF. V gene TRBV28 combines with J gene TRBJ1-1, with 7 positions matching TRBD1. Germline CDR1 and CDR2: MDHEN and SYDVKM. The ends lost 5 bases at V and 3 bases at J; junction bases unmatched: 6. The CDR3 loop spans 14 amino acids.

V is TRBV4-1 and J is TRBJ2-1; D perhaps matches TRBD2 (7 bases). Germline loops: CDR1 MGHRA, CDR2 YSYEKL. This CDR3 is 17 amino acids long. The V end was cut by 4 bases, the J end by 2 bases, with 18 bases between. The CDR3 is CASSPSGGRTTYNEQFF. CDR3 in DNA: TGCGCCAGCAGCCCGTCCGGGGGGCGGACTACCTACAATGAGCAGTTCTTC.

The chain uses TRBV28 and TRBJ1-6; 10 bases agree with TRBD1. Trimming took 5 bases from V and 7 from J; bases not matched to a gene: 5. The germline CDR1 and CDR2 sequences are MDHEN and SYDVKM. This CDR3 has 15 residues. The CDR3 region is CASSPGTGDNSPLHF. Here the CDR3 DNA reads TGTGCCAGCAGTCCCGGGACAGGGGACAATTCACCCCTCCACTTT.

This clone is a singleton in its sample. The V and J genes are TRBV28 and TRBJ2-7, with D tentatively TRBD1 (6 bases). Per germline, CDR1 MDHEN and CDR2 SYDVKM. Trimming took 3 bases from V and 4 from J, leaving 10 bases between them. The CDR3 has 13 residues. The CDR3 reads CASSFLGQYEQYF. The CDR3 bases are TGTGCCAGCAGTTTCTTAGGACAGTACGAGCAGTACTTC.

This clone was recorded only once. The chain recombines TRBV4-1 with TRBJ2-7; D gene uncertain. Germline loops: CDR1 MGHRA, CDR2 YSYEKL. The CDR3 runs to 14 residues. Deletions cut 4 bases from V and 5 bases from J, with 15 bases between. In DNA form, the CDR3 reads TGCGCCAGCAGCCTTGGTGGGCCAGGTAACGAGCAGTACGTC. It translates to CASSLGGPGNEQYV.